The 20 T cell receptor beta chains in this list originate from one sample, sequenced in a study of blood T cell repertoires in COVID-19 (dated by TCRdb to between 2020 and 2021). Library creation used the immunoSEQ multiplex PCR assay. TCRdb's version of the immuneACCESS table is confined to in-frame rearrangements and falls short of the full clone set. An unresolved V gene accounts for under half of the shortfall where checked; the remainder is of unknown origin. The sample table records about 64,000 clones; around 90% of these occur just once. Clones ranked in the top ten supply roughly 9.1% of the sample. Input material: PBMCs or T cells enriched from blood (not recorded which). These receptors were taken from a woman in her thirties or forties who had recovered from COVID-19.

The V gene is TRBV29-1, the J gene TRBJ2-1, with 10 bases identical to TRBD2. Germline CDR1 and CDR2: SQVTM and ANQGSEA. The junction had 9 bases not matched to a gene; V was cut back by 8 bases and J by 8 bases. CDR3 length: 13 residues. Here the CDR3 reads CSTSGTRGDEQFF. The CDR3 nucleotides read TGCAGCACTAGCGGGACTAGAGGAGATGAGCAGTTCTTC.

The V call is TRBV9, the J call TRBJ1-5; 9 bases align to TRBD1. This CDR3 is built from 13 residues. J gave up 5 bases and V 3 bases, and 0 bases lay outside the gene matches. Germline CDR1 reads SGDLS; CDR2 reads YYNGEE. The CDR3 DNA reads TGTGCCAGCAGCGGACAGGGGGATCAGCCCCAGCATTTT. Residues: CASSGQGDQPQHF.

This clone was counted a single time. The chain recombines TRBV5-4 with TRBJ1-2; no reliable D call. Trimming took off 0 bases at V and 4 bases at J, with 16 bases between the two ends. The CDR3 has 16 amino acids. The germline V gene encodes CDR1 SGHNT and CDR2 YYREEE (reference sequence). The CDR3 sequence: CASSLDSLATFYGYTF. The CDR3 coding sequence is TGTGCCAGCAGCTTGGACAGCCTCGCCACGTTCTATGGCTACACCTTC. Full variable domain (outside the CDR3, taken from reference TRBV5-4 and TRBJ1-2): ETGVTQSPTHLIKTRGQQVTLRCSSQSGHNTVSWYQQALGQGPQFIFQYYREEENGRGNFPPRFSGLQFPNYSSELNVNALELDDSALYLCASSLDSLATFYGYTFGSGTRLTVV.

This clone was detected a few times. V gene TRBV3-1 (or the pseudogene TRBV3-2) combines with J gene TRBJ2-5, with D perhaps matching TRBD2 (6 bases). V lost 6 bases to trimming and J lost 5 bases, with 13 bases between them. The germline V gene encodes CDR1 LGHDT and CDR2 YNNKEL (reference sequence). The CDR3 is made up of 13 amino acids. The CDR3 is CASRVADSETQYF. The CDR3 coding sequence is TGTGCCAGCAGGGTAGCGGACTCGGAGACCCAGTACTTC.

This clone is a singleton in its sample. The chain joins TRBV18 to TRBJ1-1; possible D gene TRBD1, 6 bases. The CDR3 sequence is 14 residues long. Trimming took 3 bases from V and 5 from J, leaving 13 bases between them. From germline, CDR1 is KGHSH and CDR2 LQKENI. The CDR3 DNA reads TGTGCCAGCTCACCCGGAAACAGGGCTACTGAAGCTTTCTTT. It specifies CASSPGNRATEAFF.

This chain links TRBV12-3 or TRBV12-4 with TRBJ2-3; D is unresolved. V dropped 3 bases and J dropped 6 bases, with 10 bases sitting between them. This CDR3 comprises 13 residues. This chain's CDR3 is CASSFLHGDTQYF. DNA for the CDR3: TGTGCCAGCAGTTTTCTTCACGGGGATACGCAGTATTTT.

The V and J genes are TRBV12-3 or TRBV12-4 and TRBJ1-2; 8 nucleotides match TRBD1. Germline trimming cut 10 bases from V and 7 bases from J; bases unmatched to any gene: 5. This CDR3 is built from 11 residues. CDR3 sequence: CATRTGPGYTF. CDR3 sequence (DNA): TGTGCCACCAGGACAGGGCCTGGCTACACCTTC.

CDR3 loop: CASSIRTGTNQPQHF. CDR3 nucleotide sequence: TGTGCCAGCAGTATACGGACAGGGACCAATCAGCCCCAGCATTTT. This rearrangement joins TRBV27 to TRBJ1-5; 8 bases align to TRBD1. Looked up from germline, CDR1 is MNHEY and CDR2 is SMNVEV (reference sequence). J gave up 3 bases and V 5 bases, and 6 bases lay outside the gene matches. The CDR3 covers 15 residues.

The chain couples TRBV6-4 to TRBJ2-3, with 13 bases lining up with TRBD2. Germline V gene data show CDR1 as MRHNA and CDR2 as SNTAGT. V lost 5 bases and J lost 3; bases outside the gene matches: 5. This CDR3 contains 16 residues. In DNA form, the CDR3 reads TGTGCCAGCAGTCAACTAGCGGGGGGGCGGACAGATACGCAGTATTTT. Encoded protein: CASSQLAGGRTDTQYF.

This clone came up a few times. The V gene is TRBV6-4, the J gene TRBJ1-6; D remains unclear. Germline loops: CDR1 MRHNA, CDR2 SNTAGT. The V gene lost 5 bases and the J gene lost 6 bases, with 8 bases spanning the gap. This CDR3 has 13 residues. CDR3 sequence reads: CASSSGSNSPLHF. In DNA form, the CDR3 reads TGTGCCAGCAGTTCGGGGTCTAATTCACCCCTCCACTTT.

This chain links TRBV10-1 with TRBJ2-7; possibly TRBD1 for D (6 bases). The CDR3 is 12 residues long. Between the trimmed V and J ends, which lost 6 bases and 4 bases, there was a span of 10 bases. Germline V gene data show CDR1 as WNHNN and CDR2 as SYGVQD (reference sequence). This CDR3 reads CASRGTRYEQYF. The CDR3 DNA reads TGCGCCAGCAGGGGGACACGATACGAGCAGTACTTC.

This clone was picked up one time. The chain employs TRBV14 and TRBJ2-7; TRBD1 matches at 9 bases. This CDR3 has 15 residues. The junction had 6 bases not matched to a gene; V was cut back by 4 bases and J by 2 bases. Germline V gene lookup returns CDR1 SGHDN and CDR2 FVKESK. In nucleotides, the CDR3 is TGTGCCAGCAGCCGACCGGGACAGGGCCCCTACGAGCAGTACTTC. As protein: CASSRPGQGPYEQYF.

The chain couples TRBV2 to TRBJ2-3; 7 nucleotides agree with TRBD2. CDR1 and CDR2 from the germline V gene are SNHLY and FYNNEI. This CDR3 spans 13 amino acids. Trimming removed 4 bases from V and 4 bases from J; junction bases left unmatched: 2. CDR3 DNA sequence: TGTGCCAGCAGTGGGGGGAGGGCAGATACGCAGTATTTT. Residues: CASSGGRADTQYF.

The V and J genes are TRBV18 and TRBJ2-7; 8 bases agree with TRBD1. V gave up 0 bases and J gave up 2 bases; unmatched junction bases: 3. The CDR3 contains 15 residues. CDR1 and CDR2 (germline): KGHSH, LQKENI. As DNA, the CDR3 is TGTGCCAGCTCACCACCAGGACAGGGAGCCTACGAGCAGTACTTC. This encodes CASSPPGQGAYEQYF.

The CDR3: CASSFAGQGVYEQYF. CDR3 DNA sequence: TGTGCCAGCAGTTTTGCGGGACAGGGAGTTTACGAGCAGTACTTC. This rearrangement joins TRBV27 to TRBJ2-7; 9 bases line up with TRBD1. Germline loops: CDR1 MNHEY, CDR2 SMNVEV (reference sequence). CDR3 length: 15 amino acids. The V segment lost 3 bases and the J segment 4 bases; nucleotides outside the gene matches: 7.

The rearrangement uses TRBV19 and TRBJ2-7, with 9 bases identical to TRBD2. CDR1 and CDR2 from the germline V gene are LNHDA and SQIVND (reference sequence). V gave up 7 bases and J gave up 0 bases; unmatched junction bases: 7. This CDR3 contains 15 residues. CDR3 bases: TGTGCCAGTACCACCGCGGGGGGGGCCTCCTACGAGCAGTACTTC. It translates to CASTTAGGASYEQYF. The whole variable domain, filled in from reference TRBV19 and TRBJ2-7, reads DGGITQSPKYLFRKEGQNVTLSCEQNLNHDAMYWYRQDPGQGLRLIYYSQIVNDFQKGDIAEGYSVSREKKESFPLTVTSAQKNPTAFYLCASTTAGGASYEQYFGPGTRLTVT.

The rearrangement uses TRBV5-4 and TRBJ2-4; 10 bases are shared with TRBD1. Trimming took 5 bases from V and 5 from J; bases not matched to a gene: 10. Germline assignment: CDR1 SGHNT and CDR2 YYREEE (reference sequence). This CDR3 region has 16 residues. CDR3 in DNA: TGTGCCAGCAGTAGGCCGGGACAGGGGACGGAAAACATTCAGTACTTC. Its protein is CASSRPGQGTENIQYF.

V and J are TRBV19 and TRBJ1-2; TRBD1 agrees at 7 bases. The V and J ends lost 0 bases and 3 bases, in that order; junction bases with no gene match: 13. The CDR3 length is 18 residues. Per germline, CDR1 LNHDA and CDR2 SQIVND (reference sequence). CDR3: CASSIDPGQTPWDYGYTF. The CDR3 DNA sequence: TGTGCCAGTAGTATAGATCCGGGACAGACCCCCTGGGACTATGGCTACACCTTC. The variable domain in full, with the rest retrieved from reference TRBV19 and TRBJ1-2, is DGGITQSPKYLFRKEGQNVTLSCEQNLNHDAMYWYRQDPGQGLRLIYYSQIVNDFQKGDIAEGYSVSREKKESFPLTVTSAQKNPTAFYLCASSIDPGQTPWDYGYTFGSGTRLTVV.

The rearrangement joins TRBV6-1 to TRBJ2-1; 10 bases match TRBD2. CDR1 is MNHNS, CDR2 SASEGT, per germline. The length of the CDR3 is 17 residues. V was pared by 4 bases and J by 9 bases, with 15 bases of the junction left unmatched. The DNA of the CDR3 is TGTGCCAGCAGTGCAAGTCCCATACTAGCGGGGATGGGTGAGCAGTTCTTC. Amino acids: CASSASPILAGMGEQFF.

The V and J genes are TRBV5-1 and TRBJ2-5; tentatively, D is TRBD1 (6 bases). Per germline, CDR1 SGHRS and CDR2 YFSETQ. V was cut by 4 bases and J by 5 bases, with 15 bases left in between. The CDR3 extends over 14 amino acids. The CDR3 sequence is CASSLKQGFETQYF. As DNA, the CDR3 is TGCGCCAGCAGCCTCAAACAGGGTTTCGAGACCCAGTACTTC.